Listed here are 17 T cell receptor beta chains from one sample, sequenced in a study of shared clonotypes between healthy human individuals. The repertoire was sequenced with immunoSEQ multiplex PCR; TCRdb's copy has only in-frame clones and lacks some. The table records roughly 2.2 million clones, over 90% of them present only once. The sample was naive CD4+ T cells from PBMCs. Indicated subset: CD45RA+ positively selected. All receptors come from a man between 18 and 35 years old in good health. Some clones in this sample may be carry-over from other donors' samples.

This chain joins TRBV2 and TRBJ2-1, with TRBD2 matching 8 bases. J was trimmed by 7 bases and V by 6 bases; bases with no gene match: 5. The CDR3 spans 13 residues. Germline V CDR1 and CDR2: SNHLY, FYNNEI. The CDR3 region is CASSGSGSNEQFF. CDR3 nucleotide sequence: TGTGCCAGCAGCGGGAGCGGGAGTAATGAGCAGTTCTTC. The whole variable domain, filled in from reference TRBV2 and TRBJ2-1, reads EPEVTQTPSHQVTQMGQEVILRCVPISNHLYFYWYRQILGQKVEFLVSFYNNEISEKSEIFDDQFSVERPDGSNFTLKIRSTKLEDSAMYFCASSGSGSNEQFFGPGTRLTVL.

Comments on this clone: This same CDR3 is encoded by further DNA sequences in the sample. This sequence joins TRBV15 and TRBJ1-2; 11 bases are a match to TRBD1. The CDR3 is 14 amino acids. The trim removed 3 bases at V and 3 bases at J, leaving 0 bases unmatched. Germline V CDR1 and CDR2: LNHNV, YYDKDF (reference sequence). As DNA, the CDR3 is TGTGCCACCAGCAGGGGACAGGGGGACTATGGCTACACCTTC. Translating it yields CATSRGQGDYGYTF.

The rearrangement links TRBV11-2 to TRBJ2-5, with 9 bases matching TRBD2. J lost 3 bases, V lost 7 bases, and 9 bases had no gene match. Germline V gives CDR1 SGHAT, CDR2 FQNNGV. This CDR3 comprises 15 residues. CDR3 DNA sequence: TGTGCCAGCACCGCACCGGGACTAGCAGAAGAGACCCAGTACTTC. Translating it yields CASTAPGLAEETQYF.

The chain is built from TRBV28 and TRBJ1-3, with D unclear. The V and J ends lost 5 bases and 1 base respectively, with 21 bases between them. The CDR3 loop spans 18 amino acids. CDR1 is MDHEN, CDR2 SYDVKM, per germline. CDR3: CASSTGGGSWRSGNTIYF. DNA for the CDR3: TGTGCCAGCAGTACCGGTGGAGGCAGCTGGAGATCTGGAAACACCATATATTTT.

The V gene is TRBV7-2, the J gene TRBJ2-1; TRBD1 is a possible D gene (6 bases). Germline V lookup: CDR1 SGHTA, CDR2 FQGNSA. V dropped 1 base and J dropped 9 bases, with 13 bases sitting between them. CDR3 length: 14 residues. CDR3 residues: CASSLDRVNGEQFF. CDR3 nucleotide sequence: TGTGCCAGCAGCTTAGACAGGGTAAACGGTGAGCAGTTCTTC.

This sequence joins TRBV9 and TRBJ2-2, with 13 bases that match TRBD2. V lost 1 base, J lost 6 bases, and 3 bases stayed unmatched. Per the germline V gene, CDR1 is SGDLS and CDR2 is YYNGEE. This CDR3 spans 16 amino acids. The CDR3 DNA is TGTGCCAGCAGCGTATCCGGGACTAGCGGGGCCGGGGAGCTGTTTTTT. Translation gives CASSVSGTSGAGELFF.

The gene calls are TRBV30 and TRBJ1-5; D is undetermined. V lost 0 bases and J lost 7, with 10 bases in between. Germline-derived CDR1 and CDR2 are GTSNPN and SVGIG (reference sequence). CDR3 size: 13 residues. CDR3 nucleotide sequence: TGTGCCTGGAGTGTACGAAGTGGGCAGCCCCAGCATTTT. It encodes CAWSVRSGQPQHF.

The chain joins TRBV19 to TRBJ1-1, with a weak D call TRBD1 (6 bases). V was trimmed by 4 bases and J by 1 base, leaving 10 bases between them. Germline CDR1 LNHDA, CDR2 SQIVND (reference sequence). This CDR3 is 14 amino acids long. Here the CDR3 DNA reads TGTGCCAGTAGTAAGGACAGAAAGAACACTGAAGCTTTCTTT. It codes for CASSKDRKNTEAFF.

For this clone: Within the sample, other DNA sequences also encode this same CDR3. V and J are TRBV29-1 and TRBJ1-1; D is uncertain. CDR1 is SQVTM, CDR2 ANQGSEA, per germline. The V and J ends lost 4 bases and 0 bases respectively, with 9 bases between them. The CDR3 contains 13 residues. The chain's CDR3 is CSVARLLNTEAFF. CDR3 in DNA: TGCAGCGTTGCACGGCTATTGAACACTGAAGCTTTCTTT.

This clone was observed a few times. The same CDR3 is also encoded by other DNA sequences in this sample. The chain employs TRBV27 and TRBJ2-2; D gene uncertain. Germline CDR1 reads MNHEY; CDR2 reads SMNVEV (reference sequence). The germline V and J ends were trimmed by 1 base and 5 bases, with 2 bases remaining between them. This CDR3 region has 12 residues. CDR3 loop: CASSLLTGELFF. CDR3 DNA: TGTGCCAGCAGTTTATTAACCGGGGAGCTGTTTTTT.

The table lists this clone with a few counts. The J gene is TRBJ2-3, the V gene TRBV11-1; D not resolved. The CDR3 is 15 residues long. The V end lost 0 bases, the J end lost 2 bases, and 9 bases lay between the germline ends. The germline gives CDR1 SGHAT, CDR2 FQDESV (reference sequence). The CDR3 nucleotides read TGTGCCAGCAGCTTAGCGGGGTACAACACAGATACGCAGTATTTT. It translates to CASSLAGYNTDTQYF.

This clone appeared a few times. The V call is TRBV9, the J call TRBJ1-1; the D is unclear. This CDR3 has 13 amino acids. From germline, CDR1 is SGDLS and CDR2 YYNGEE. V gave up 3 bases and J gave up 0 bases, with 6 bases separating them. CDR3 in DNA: TGTGCCAGCAGCGCGCAGATGAACACTGAAGCTTTCTTT. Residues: CASSAQMNTEAFF.

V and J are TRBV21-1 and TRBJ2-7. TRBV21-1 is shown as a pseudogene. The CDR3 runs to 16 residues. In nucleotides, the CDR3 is TGTGCCAGCAGTGACGGACGGACGGCGATCTCCTACGAGCAGTACTTC. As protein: CASSDGRTAISYEQYF.

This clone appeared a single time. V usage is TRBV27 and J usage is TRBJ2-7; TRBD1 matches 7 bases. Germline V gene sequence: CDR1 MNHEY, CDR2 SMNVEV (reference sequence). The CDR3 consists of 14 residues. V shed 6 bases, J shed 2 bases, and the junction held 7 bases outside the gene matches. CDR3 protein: CASRSDRVPYEQYF. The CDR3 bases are TGTGCCAGCAGGTCAGACAGGGTTCCCTACGAGCAGTACTTC.

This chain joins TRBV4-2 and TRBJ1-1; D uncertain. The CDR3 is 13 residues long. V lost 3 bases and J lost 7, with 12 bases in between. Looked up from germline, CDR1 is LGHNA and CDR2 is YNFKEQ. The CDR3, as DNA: TGTGCCAGCAGCCAGTCCCTAGGAGGTGAAGCTTTCTTT. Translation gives CASSQSLGGEAFF.

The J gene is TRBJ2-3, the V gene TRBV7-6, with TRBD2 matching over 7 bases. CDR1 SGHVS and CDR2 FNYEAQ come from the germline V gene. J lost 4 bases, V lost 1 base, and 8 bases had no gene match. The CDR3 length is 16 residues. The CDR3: CASSLDQRGGADTQYF. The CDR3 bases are TGTGCCAGCAGCTTAGACCAGCGGGGAGGTGCAGATACGCAGTATTTT.

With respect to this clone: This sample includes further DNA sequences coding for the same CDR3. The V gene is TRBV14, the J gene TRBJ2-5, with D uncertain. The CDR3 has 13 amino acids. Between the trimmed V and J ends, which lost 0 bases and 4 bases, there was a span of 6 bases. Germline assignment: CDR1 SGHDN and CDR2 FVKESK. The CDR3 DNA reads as TGTGCCAGCAGCCAAGACCTAGGAGAGACCCAGTACTTC. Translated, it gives CASSQDLGETQYF.